The 14 T cell receptor beta chains reported below all come from one sample, sequenced in a study of T cell repertoires in cytomegalovirus infection (dated 2019 in TCRdb). TCRdb lists the instrument as Illumina HiSeq 1500. TCRdb reanalyzed the raw reads on its own, using fastp at Q25 for trimming and MiXCR for clone calling, and kept in-frame beta chains. CDR3 protein sequences are deduplicated, and each keeps its most common genes and DNA. For this sample the table gives hundreds of thousands of distinct CDR3 sequences, of which more than 20% were detected only once. 7.5% to 9% of the sample comes from the top ten. The sequenced sample was CD8+ T cells from PBMCs. These receptors originate from a human donor in good health (CMV status not recorded). Some clones in this sample may be carry-over from other donors' samples.

This clonotype was observed many times. V and J are TRBV7-6 and TRBJ1-1, with D perhaps matching TRBD1 (5 bases). The CDR3 is 15 amino acids. Germline CDR1 is SGHVS and CDR2 is FNYEAQ. V was pared by 5 bases and J by 6 bases, with 19 bases between. This chain's CDR3 is CASSPPPARAAEAFF. The CDR3 DNA follows: TGTGCCAGCAGCCCCCCCCCCGCCAGGGCGGCTGAAGCTTTCTTT.

Turning to this clonotype: A junction boundary mismatches the germline segment, possibly from a read error. V is TRBV2 and J is TRBJ2-7, with unresolved D. Germline CDR1 SNHLY, CDR2 FYNNEI. The CDR3 length is 13 residues. This chain's CDR3 is CVSSGTESYEQYF. As DNA, the CDR3 is TGTGTCAGCAGTGGCACAGAATCCTACGAGCAGTACTTC.

The V call is TRBV6-2 or TRBV6-3, the J call TRBJ2-2; D gene uncertain. The CDR3 is 14 residues long. V gave up 5 bases and J gave up 2 bases, with 9 bases separating them. The germline CDR1 and CDR2 sequences are MNHEY and SVGEGT. This CDR3 reads CASSKSGNTGELFF. DNA for the CDR3: TGTGCCAGCAGTAAATCCGGAAACACCGGGGAGCTGTTTTTT.

This clonotype was counted a few times. The rearrangement links TRBV20-1 to TRBJ2-7; D unclear. Trimming cost V 5 bases and J 0 bases, with 11 bases left between them. The CDR3 extends over 13 amino acids. Per the germline V gene, CDR1 is DFQATT and CDR2 is SNEGSKA (reference sequence). This chain's CDR3 is CSAETRISYEQYF. CDR3 coding DNA: TGCAGTGCTGAAACACGGATCTCCTACGAGCAGTACTTC.

A note on this clonotype: A much larger clonotype is one base distant, so this may be a read error. The chain joins TRBV28 to TRBJ1-1, with D uncertain. Germline V CDR1 and CDR2: MDHEN, SYDVKM. The CDR3 consists of 16 residues. The CDR3 bases are TGTGCCAACAGTCATCTAACGGCAGGCGAGAACACTGAAGCTTTCTTT. It encodes CANSHLTAGENTEAFF.

In its sample, this clonotype was seen many times. The rearrangement joins TRBV7-2 to TRBJ2-7; the D gene is possibly TRBD2 (6 bases). The CDR3 runs to 14 residues. Germline V gene sequence: CDR1 SGHTA, CDR2 FQGNSA. The germline V and J ends were trimmed by 3 bases and 1 base, with 10 bases remaining between them. The CDR3 DNA is TGTGCCAGCAGCTTCGGGAGCTATTCCTACGAGCAGTACGTC. This encodes CASSFGSYSYEQYV.

V is TRBV6-5 and J is TRBJ2-5; 11 bases map to TRBD2. Germline V gene data show CDR1 as MNHEY and CDR2 as SVGAGI. This CDR3 region has 16 residues. V gave up 0 bases and J gave up 5 bases; unmatched junction bases: 5. CDR3 residues: CASSYSRLAGRETQYF. CDR3 nucleotides: TGTGCCAGCAGTTACTCAAGACTAGCGGGGAGGGAGACCCAGTACTTC.

Turning to this clonotype: With a much larger clone just one base away, this may be a read error. The chain links TRBV12-3 or TRBV12-4 to TRBJ1-1; D not certain. The CDR3 covers 11 residues. V was clipped by 10 bases and J by 7 bases, with 13 bases between them. The CDR3 loop is CANRKSGEAFF. CDR3 nucleotide sequence: TGTGCCAACAGAAAATCGGGTGAAGCTTTCTTT.

The sample holds a few counts of this clonotype. This rearrangement joins TRBV12-3 or TRBV12-4 to TRBJ2-1; a possible D gene is TRBD1 (6 bases). Trimming removed 1 base from V and 3 bases from J, with 16 bases in between. The CDR3 loop spans 17 amino acids. CDR3 sequence (DNA): TGTGCCAGCAGTTTAGGACAGGTCATAAGTGGCTACAATGAGCAGTTCTTC. Amino acid sequence: CASSLGQVISGYNEQFF.

This clonotype was counted a few times. The chain joins TRBV19 to TRBJ1-5; D is undetermined. Germline CDR1 is LNHDA and CDR2 is SQIVND (reference sequence). CDR3 length: 15 residues. V was trimmed by 1 base and J by 9 bases, leaving 16 bases between them. This CDR3 is CASSIARTEGRPQHF. CDR3 sequence (DNA): TGTGCCAGTAGTATAGCCCGGACGGAAGGCAGGCCCCAGCATTTT.

The CDR3 region has the DNA TGTGCCAGCAGCTCCCTTGGGAACACTGAAGCTTTCTTT. This encodes CASSSLGNTEAFF. The chain recombines TRBV7-6 with TRBJ1-1; D gene unclear. Germline loops: CDR1 SGHVS, CDR2 FNYEAQ. The V end was cut by 4 bases, the J end by 1 base, with 7 bases between. This CDR3 is built from 13 residues.

V and J are TRBV27 and TRBJ1-2; tentative D call: TRBD1 (5 bases). CDR3 length: 13 amino acids. In germline, CDR1 is MNHEY, CDR2 SMNVEV (reference sequence). Trimming took 4 bases from V and 8 from J, leaving 14 bases between them. CDR3 amino acids: CASSSGTLWGYTF. The CDR3 DNA reads TGTGCCAGCAGTTCCGGGACCCTATGGGGCTACACCTTC.

This chain connects TRBV20-1 to TRBJ1-1, with unresolved D. The CDR3 loop spans 11 amino acids. V was trimmed by 6 bases and J by 4 bases, leaving 9 bases between them. Germline CDR1 reads DFQATT; CDR2 reads SNEGSKA (reference sequence). The CDR3 protein is CSAPPTTEAFF. The CDR3 region has the DNA TGCAGTGCCCCCCCGACCACTGAAGCTTTCTTT.

This clonotype was observed a few times. V usage is TRBV28 and J usage is TRBJ2-4, with D perhaps matching TRBD2 (6 bases). V gave up 3 bases and J gave up 9 bases, with 18 bases separating them. This CDR3 has 15 amino acids. Germline assignment: CDR1 MDHEN and CDR2 SYDVKM. The CDR3 region is CASSLAVAVLGIQYF. The CDR3 nucleotides read TGTGCCAGCAGTTTGGCCGTAGCGGTACTTGGCATTCAGTACTTC.